Below are 10 T cell receptor beta chains sequenced from a single sample in a study of cytomegalovirus exposure and HLA in healthy donors (dated by TCRdb to 2015 to 2018). Library construction relied on the immunoSEQ multiplex PCR assay. For the multiplex PCR, a mixture combining 60 forward primers for TCR Vbeta segments and 13 reverse primers for TCR Jbeta segments was used. Here the immuneACCESS table is served through TCRdb, limited to in-frame sequences with V and J called. Missing clones are a known gap in these copies; in checked studies unresolved V genes cover under half, and the rest lacks a known reason. The sample data list more than 80,000 clones, and around 84% of these were observed just once. The ten largest clones take up approximately 4% of the sample. The sequenced sample consisted of PBMCs. The receptors derive from a woman in her thirties or forties in good health and CMV-seropositive.

The V gene is TRBV7-9, the J gene TRBJ2-5, with TRBD2 identical over 12 bases. V lost 4 bases to trimming and J lost 1 base; unmatched junction nucleotides: 4. The CDR3 has 16 residues. CDR1 and CDR2 (germline): SEHNR, FQNEAQ (reference sequence). The CDR3 DNA reads as TGTGCCAGCAGCTCTACTAGCGGGAGGACCCAAGAGACCCAGTACTTC. Translation: CASSSTSGRTQETQYF.

The chain is built from TRBV19 and TRBJ2-2, with 8 bases matching TRBD1. Germline CDR1 is LNHDA and CDR2 is SQIVND (reference sequence). V gave up 4 bases and J gave up 4 bases; unmatched junction bases: 2. CDR3 size: 14 residues. The CDR3 coding sequence is TGTGCCAGTAGTACGACAGGGGCCACCGGGGAGCTGTTTTTT. Translation: CASSTTGATGELFF.

The chain employs TRBV9 and TRBJ2-2, with 7 bases aligning to TRBD2. Trimming removed 0 bases from V and 2 bases from J; junction bases left unmatched: 16. Germline CDR1 and CDR2: SGDLS and YYNGEE. The CDR3 spans 20 residues. CDR3 residues: CASSVEVTLSGGLNTGELFF. CDR3 coding DNA: TGTGCCAGCAGCGTAGAGGTGACACTGTCGGGAGGACTCAACACCGGGGAGCTGTTTTTT.

The rearrangement links TRBV5-8 to TRBJ2-6; D is perhaps TRBD2 (6 bases). Trimming shortened V by 0 bases and J by 0 bases, and 13 bases separated the two germline ends. This CDR3 comprises 18 residues. CDR1 and CDR2 from the germline V gene are SGHTS and YDEGEE. This CDR3 is CASSLAGGTYSGANVLTF. As DNA, the CDR3 is TGTGCCAGCAGCTTGGCAGGCGGGACCTACTCTGGGGCCAACGTCCTGACTTTC.

The chain joins TRBV27 to TRBJ2-2; 8 nucleotides match TRBD2. CDR1 and CDR2 (germline): MNHEY, SMNVEV (reference sequence). The length of the CDR3 is 16 residues. The J segment lost 4 bases and the V segment lost 3 bases, leaving 7 bases of the junction unmatched. The chain's CDR3 is CASSFGSGSATGELFF. The CDR3 DNA reads as TGTGCCAGCAGTTTCGGGAGCGGGAGTGCCACCGGGGAGCTGTTTTTT.

The rearrangement uses TRBV6-5 and TRBJ2-7; D unresolved. Germline-derived CDR1 and CDR2 are MNHEY and SVGAGI. CDR3 length: 14 amino acids. Trimming left V 2 bases short and J 6 bases short, with 14 bases between. This chain's CDR3 is CASSYASRETEQYF. The CDR3 nucleotides read TGTGCCAGCAGTTACGCGTCAAGAGAAACCGAGCAGTACTTC.

Only one count was recorded for this clone. The rearrangement uses TRBV19 and TRBJ2-2; 13 bases line up with TRBD2. This CDR3 spans 17 amino acids. V shed 3 bases, J shed 7 bases, and the junction held 8 bases outside the gene matches. The germline V gene has CDR1 LNHDA and CDR2 SQIVND (reference sequence). In DNA, the CDR3 is TGTGCCAGTAGTATCCAACTAGCGGGAGGGCCCGGCGGGGAGCTGTTTTTT. It codes for CASSIQLAGGPGGELFF.

This clone was found a few times. The chain combines TRBV11-3 with TRBJ1-2; D uncertain. Germline assignment: CDR1 SGHNT and CDR2 YENEEA. This CDR3 is built from 15 residues. The V and J ends lost 4 bases and 1 base respectively, with 13 bases between them. CDR3 residues: CASSYLPGGNYGYTF. DNA for the CDR3: TGTGCCAGCAGCTACCTTCCCGGAGGTAACTATGGCTACACCTTC.

V is TRBV7-4 and J is TRBJ1-2; D unclear. There are 15 residues in the CDR3. Deletions cut 2 bases from V and 8 bases from J, with 18 bases between. CDR1 SGHVT and CDR2 SQSDAQ come from the germline V gene. The CDR3 DNA sequence: TGTGCCAGCAGCTTATCCTGGGTGAGGGCAGGAGGCTACACCTTC. This gives the protein CASSLSWVRAGGYTF.

The rearrangement uses TRBV5-1 and TRBJ2-2; D gene unclear. Germline CDR1 SGHRS, CDR2 YFSETQ. The CDR3 is 15 amino acids. V was shortened by 4 bases and J by 1 base, with 11 bases between the two germline ends. The CDR3 here is CASSVTLVNTGELFF. The CDR3, as DNA: TGCGCCAGCAGCGTGACACTCGTGAACACCGGGGAGCTGTTTTTT.